This record covers a single TCR beta chain. Its antigen is not identified. Treatment: roughly 11-day PBMC culture with coronavirus spike peptide pools or control peptides (ViraFEST assay). During the years 2011-2018, before the COVID-19 pandemic, the unexposed donor's CD4+ T cells were collected. In the ViraFEST assay, peptide-pool expansion preceded TCR sequencing of expanded clonotypes. V lost 6 bases and J 0 bases, leaving 12 bases between the germline ends. The CDR3 is 13 residues long. From germline, CDR1 is SQVTM and CDR2 ANQGSEA. This record comes from a study of vaccination and CD4 T cells after COVID-19. Across the whole study: Convalescent donors were composed of six males and four females, of whom two were Hispanic. Each of the control cultures got a CEFX pool, an HIV-1 Nef pool, or no peptide. Study-wide findings and caveats: In convalescent patients, a median about 86% of post-vaccine SARS-CoV-2-reactive clones appeared only after vaccination.

Sequenced with the Oncomine TCR Beta short-read assay was DNA taken from cultured CD4+ T cells. The authors extracted genomic DNA from cultured CD4+ T cells. From the PCR reads, TCRdb called clonotypes with MiXCR, one entry per CDR3 protein. Of 9,500 to 11,000 distinct CDR3 sequences in the sample, around 32% were seen once. The receptor was isolated from a human donor in good health. The sample taken for sequencing was CD4+ T cells from blood, cultured in vitro. The genes are TRBV29-1 and TRBJ2-7; no clear D. The CDR3 protein is CSVGLGTSYEQYF. CDR3 sequence (DNA): TGCAGCGTAGGCCTTGGAACCTCCTACGAGCAGTACTTC.